One and the same sample provided the 18 T cell receptor beta chains below, sequenced in a study of blood T cell repertoires in COVID-19 (dated by TCRdb to about 2020). Libraries were prepared through the immunoSEQ multiplex PCR assay. This immuneACCESS table, as held by TCRdb, lists in-frame sequences with V and J called but not all clones. Of the missing ones, under half trace to an unresolved V gene in checked studies; the others have no known cause. This sample holds about 39,000 clones; approximately 85% were observed only once. Around 25% of the sample goes to the ten largest clones. Sequencing input: peripheral blood. The source is a man in his 70s with acute or convalescent COVID-19.

The chain links TRBV12-3 or TRBV12-4 to TRBJ2-1; 7 nucleotides line up with TRBD2. The CDR3 is 13 residues long. V shed 8 bases, J shed 1 base, and the junction held 2 bases outside the gene matches. CDR3 sequence reads: CASFGGSYNEQFF. In DNA, the CDR3 is TGTGCCAGCTTCGGGGGGTCCTACAATGAGCAGTTCTTC.

The rearrangement uses TRBV7-2 and TRBJ2-3; 13 bases map to TRBD2. Per germline, CDR1 SGHTA and CDR2 FQGNSA. The CDR3 runs 16 residues. Trimming took 5 bases from V and 4 from J; bases not matched to a gene: 6. The CDR3 DNA is TGTGCCAGCAGCCGGACTAGCGGGAGAACCCCAGATACGCAGTATTTT. It is translated as CASSRTSGRTPDTQYF.

The gene calls are TRBV2 and TRBJ1-1; 8 bases map to TRBD1. CDR1 and CDR2 from the germline V gene are SNHLY and FYNNEI. The CDR3 contains 14 residues. Losses at the gene ends were 8 bases for V and 3 bases for J; bases not matched to a gene: 8. The CDR3 here is CASASQGGYTEAFF. CDR3 bases: TGTGCCAGCGCCTCACAGGGGGGGTACACTGAAGCTTTCTTT.

The chain uses TRBV7-9 and TRBJ2-7; D may be TRBD1 (5 bases). The CDR3 has 13 residues. Trimming pared 2 bases from V and 6 bases from J, leaving 11 bases between. The germline V gene encodes CDR1 SEHNR and CDR2 FQNEAQ (reference sequence). The CDR3 nucleotides are TGTGCCAGCAGCTTACAGGGCGGCGCCGAGCAGTACTTC. It translates to CASSLQGGAEQYF.

This chain links TRBV7-8 with TRBJ2-4; TRBD1 aligns across 10 bases. CDR1 and CDR2 (germline): SGHVS, FQNEAQ. Trimming at V came to 3 bases and at J to 6 bases, leaving 2 bases not matched to a gene. The CDR3 consists of 14 residues. The CDR3 loop reads CASSLTGGLNIQYF. In nucleotides, the CDR3 is TGTGCCAGCAGCTTGACAGGGGGCTTAAACATTCAGTACTTC.

The chain carries TRBV28 and TRBJ1-3; no clear D. Trimming stripped 3 bases from V and 0 bases from J, with 12 bases between. The CDR3 sequence is 16 residues long. Per the germline V gene, CDR1 is MDHEN and CDR2 is SYDVKM. The CDR3 spells CASSLLWASSGNTIYF. In nucleotides, the CDR3 is TGTGCCAGCAGTTTGTTGTGGGCCTCCTCTGGAAACACCATATATTTT. Based on the CDR3 plus reference TRBV28 and TRBJ1-3, the full variable domain is DVKVTQSSRYLVKRTGEKVFLECVQDMDHENMFWYRQDPGLGLRLIYFSYDVKMKEKGDIPEGYSVSREKKERFSLILESASTNQTSMYLCASSLLWASSGNTIYFGEGSWLTVV.

This chain joins TRBV7-9 and TRBJ2-2; D remains unclear. The CDR3 length is 14 residues. The germline V gene has CDR1 SEHNR and CDR2 FQNEAQ (reference sequence). With 1 base removed from V and 3 bases from J, the gap between germline ends came to 6 bases. CDR3 DNA sequence: TGTGCCAGCAGCTTAGGGCCACACACCGGGGAGCTGTTTTTT. This gives the protein CASSLGPHTGELFF.

This chain links TRBV6-4 with TRBJ1-4; D not resolved. Per germline, CDR1 MRHNA and CDR2 SNTAGT. Deletions cut 6 bases from V and 8 bases from J, with 4 bases between. This CDR3 comprises 10 residues. CDR3 nucleotides: TGTGCCAGCAGGAGCGAAAAACTGTTTTTT. It specifies CASRSEKLFF.

This clone occurred a few times. V gene TRBV10-3 combines with J gene TRBJ2-3; D perhaps matches TRBD2 (6 bases). This CDR3 has 13 residues. The germline V gene has CDR1 ENHRY and CDR2 SYGVKD. V was pared by 8 bases and J by 5 bases, with 14 bases between. CDR3 protein: CAIGGFPGDTQYF. In DNA form, the CDR3 reads TGTGCCATCGGGGGGTTTCCTGGAGATACGCAGTATTTT.

V is TRBV14 and J is TRBJ2-1; tentative D call: TRBD2 (5 bases). Per the germline V gene, CDR1 is SGHDN and CDR2 is FVKESK. Trimming shortened V by 6 bases and J by 5 bases, and 11 bases separated the two germline ends. This CDR3 is built from 13 residues. The CDR3 region has the DNA TGTGCCAGCAGGGAGGAGCCGGACAATGAGCAGTTCTTC. Translating it yields CASREEPDNEQFF.

The CDR3 is CASSFDRGKEKLFF. The CDR3 region has the DNA TGTGCCAGCAGCTTCGACAGGGGGAAGGAAAAACTGTTTTTT. V usage is TRBV7-6 and J usage is TRBJ1-4; 9 nucleotides align to TRBD1. Trimming cost V 3 bases and J 8 bases; bases outside gene matches: 4. The CDR3 loop spans 14 amino acids. CDR1 is SGHVS and CDR2 is FNYEAQ in the germline V gene. The full variable domain, rest sourced from reference TRBV7-6 and TRBJ1-4, is GAGVSQSPRYKVTKRGQDVALRCDPISGHVSLYWYRQALGQGPEFLTYFNYEAQQDKSGLPNDRFSAERPEGSISTLTIQRTEQRDSAMYRCASSFDRGKEKLFFGSGTQLSVL.

The chain uses TRBV6-5 and TRBJ1-4; D is possibly TRBD1 (5 bases). Trimming shortened V by 0 bases and J by 7 bases, and 12 bases separated the two germline ends. Germline V gene sequence: CDR1 MNHEY, CDR2 SVGAGI. This CDR3 comprises 15 residues. The CDR3 DNA is TGTGCCAGCAGTTACTCTGGGGCCGGTCGTGAAAAACTGTTTTTT. This gives the protein CASSYSGAGREKLFF.

This clone was observed once. The chain couples TRBV5-1 to TRBJ1-1; 9 nucleotides agree with TRBD1. The ends lost 1 base at V and 0 bases at J; junction bases unmatched: 1. CDR3 length: 15 amino acids. The germline gives CDR1 SGHRS, CDR2 YFSETQ. The CDR3 spells CASSLTGGMNTEAFF. DNA of the CDR3: TGCGCCAGCAGCTTGACAGGGGGCATGAACACTGAAGCTTTCTTT.

The V gene is TRBV29-1, the J gene TRBJ2-7, with 12 bases matching TRBD2. From germline, CDR1 is SQVTM and CDR2 ANQGSEA. The CDR3 has 15 amino acids. Trimming at V came to 3 bases and at J to 6 bases, leaving 9 bases not matched to a gene. The CDR3 spells CSVEFGTSGWTEQYF. CDR3 sequence (DNA): TGCAGCGTTGAGTTCGGGACTAGCGGGTGGACCGAGCAGTACTTC.

V usage is TRBV5-1 and J usage is TRBJ1-3; no clear D gene. V was clipped by 1 base and J by 4 bases, with 3 bases between them. Germline CDR1 SGHRS, CDR2 YFSETQ. The CDR3 loop spans 12 amino acids. DNA for the CDR3: TGCGCCAGCAGCTTGCAGGGAAACACCATATATTTT. This translates into CASSLQGNTIYF.

V usage is TRBV9 and J usage is TRBJ1-1; no definite D call. The CDR3 totals 16 residues. The V and J ends lost 0 bases and 0 bases respectively, with 12 bases between them. Germline V gene data show CDR1 as SGDLS and CDR2 as YYNGEE. The DNA of the CDR3 is TGTGCCAGCAGCGTAGGCCCTCAGAACATGAACACTGAAGCTTTCTTT. Its translation is CASSVGPQNMNTEAFF. The whole variable domain, remainder taken from reference TRBV9 and TRBJ1-1, is DSGVTQTPKHLITATGQRVTLRCSPRSGDLSVYWYQQSLDQGLQFLIQYYNGEERAKGNILERFSAQQFPDLHSELNLSSLELGDSALYFCASSVGPQNMNTEAFFGQGTRLTVV.

The J gene is TRBJ2-5, the V gene TRBV5-5; the match to TRBD1 covers 11 bases. The CDR3 covers 14 residues. CDR1 and CDR2 from the germline V gene are SGHKS and YYEKEE (reference sequence). Trimming cost V 4 bases and J 4 bases; bases outside gene matches: 3. This CDR3 reads CASSGTGGGETQYF. For the CDR3, the DNA is TGTGCCAGCAGCGGGACAGGGGGAGGAGAGACCCAGTACTTC.

This clone was detected only once. The rearrangement uses TRBV6-1 and TRBJ2-7, with D perhaps matching TRBD1 (6 bases). The CDR3 runs to 14 residues. The germline CDR1 and CDR2 sequences are MNHNS and SASEGT. Trimming took off 4 bases at V and 2 bases at J, with 12 bases between the two ends. In DNA form, the CDR3 reads TGTGCCAGCAGTGGGCCGGGACAAGCCTACGAGCAGTACTTC. Protein sequence: CASSGPGQAYEQYF.